Given below is one T cell receptor beta chain in context. Its cognate antigen has yet to be identified. The record has no base qualities; no much larger clone is one base away. The sample comes from a study of shared clonotypes between healthy human individuals (dated by TCRdb to the early 2020s). Context from the whole study: The cohort comprised two women and a few men aged 18 to 49 years. To increase sequencing depth and limit assay-specific biases, TCR repertoire library preparation and sequencing were carried out by different laboratories using diverse techniques. To estimate repertoire size and how much clonotypes are shared between individuals, the study performed deep sequencing of blood TCR repertoires from roughly five healthy adults. For each donor, CD4 naive and CD4 memory were each given three plates, CD8 naive was given two plates, and CD8 memory was given one plate. Leukapheresis yielded between about 0.94 and 8.9 billion PBMCs per donor. The investigation overall reported the following: Pairwise subsampling led to the expectation that sequencing depth would affect the degree of clonotype sharing among donors. The genetic and exposure-history diversity represented was limited by the small number of donors. Incomplete sequencing was indicated by rarefaction of sorted-subset datasets, despite the large sequencing depth. Sampling was restricted to blood, and TCR repertoires in tissues likely differ from the TCR repertoires found in blood. Clonotypes shared by all four sorted-subset donors showed higher generation probabilities than non-shared clonotypes. Across several donors, approximately 4.6% of naive CD4, 3.5% of naive CD8, approximately 2.5% of memory CD4, and approximately 0.4% of memory CD8 clonotypes were shared. Larger estimated clonotype richness was generally found for naive subsets than for memory subsets.

Sequences GTSNPN (CDR1) and SVGIG (CDR2) are obtained from the germline V gene (reference sequence). The CDR3 spans 13 residues, from the cysteine through the phenylalanine. Kept here is only the CDR3 DNA, which spans 39 bases and is read in frame from base 1. The germline V and J ends show losses of 4 bases and 0 bases respectively, and no gene match explains 2 bases of the junction. CD8 naive samples were CD45RO-negative cells positively selected for CCR7, giving a CD45RA+CCR7+ population that excluded TemRA cells. Healthy HIV-negative adults with no recently reported acute infections or vaccinations were included as donors. Every donor was a Caucasian adult living in Nashville, Tennessee, USA. Blood was obtained by leukapheresis, after which PBMCs were separated by Ficoll-Histopaque density gradient centrifugation and cryopreserved in liquid nitrogen vapor phase. Analytical flow cytometry was used to check the purity and quantity of each magnetically sorted T cell population. Genomic DNA was isolated from each sorted fraction and quantified by UV absorbance on a Nanodrop 2000c.

Using the deep immunoSEQ assay, TCR CDR3 regions were amplified from genomic DNA by multiplex PCR. For each cell subset, the extracted genomic DNA was distributed evenly across all wells of several immunoSEQ 96-well plates, and each plate served as one replicate. Each replicate PCR for sorted subsets received around 200 ng genomic DNA, equal to tens of thousands of T cell genomes. Purified libraries were quantified with a Qubit 3.0 fluorometer, sized on a Bioanalyzer 2100, and re-quantified with the KAPA Library Quantification kit. Every immunoSEQ 96-well plate was sequenced on a dedicated single-read 150-cycle Illumina NextSeq 550 flow cell. In the paper's pipeline: Because only junctional sequences without quality scores were contained in the immunoSEQ output, filtering matching that applied to full-length reads could not be performed. To assign V/J genes and CDR3, sequences were annotated against IMGT germline references using PyIR, a Python wrapper for IgBLAST v1.9. Reads were filtered out if the reads had weak V/J assignments (E-value above 1e-6), no CDR3, stop codons, out-of-frame junctions, or ambiguous translated residues. A V3J clonotype was defined by an identical inferred V gene, J gene, and CDR3 amino acid sequence. The percentage overlap between two repertoires was calculated by dividing the number of shared unique clonotypes by the size of the smaller repertoire. Repertoire richness was assessed with RTK rarefaction, the Chao1 estimator, and Recon v2.1 estimates of unobserved clonotypes. Generation probabilities for all TCRbeta clonotypes obtained by the gDNA method from a handful of donors were computed using OLGA. Here the immuneACCESS table is served through TCRdb, limited to in-frame sequences with V and J called. Missing clones are a known gap in these copies; in checked studies unresolved V genes cover under half, and the rest lacks a known reason. D and trimming come from the DNA, and the V and J calls and clone size come from that table. Across this sample there are about 2.2 million clones, with roughly 95% seen only once. The ten largest clones take up approximately 1.6% of the sample.

The sequenced sample consisted of naive CD8+ T cells from PBMCs. The sample's cell subset or site, from its label and the paper: CD45RA+CCR7+. The chain joins TRBV30 to TRBJ1-2; 7 of the junction bases match TRBD1. The sequence came from a man aged 18-30 years in good health. Some clones in this sample may be carry-over from other donors' samples. The nucleotide sequence reads as follows: TGTGCCTGGACGGGACAGACTAACTATGGCTACACCTTC. Translated, it gives CAWTGQTNYGYTF. Full variable domain (CDR3 extended with the reference TRBV30 and TRBJ1-2 proteins): SQTIHQWPATLVQPVGSPLSLECTVEGTSNPNLYWYRQAAGRGLQLLFYSVGIGQISSEVPQNLSASRPQDRQFILSSKKLLLSDSGFYLCAWTGQTNYGYTFGSGTRLTVV.